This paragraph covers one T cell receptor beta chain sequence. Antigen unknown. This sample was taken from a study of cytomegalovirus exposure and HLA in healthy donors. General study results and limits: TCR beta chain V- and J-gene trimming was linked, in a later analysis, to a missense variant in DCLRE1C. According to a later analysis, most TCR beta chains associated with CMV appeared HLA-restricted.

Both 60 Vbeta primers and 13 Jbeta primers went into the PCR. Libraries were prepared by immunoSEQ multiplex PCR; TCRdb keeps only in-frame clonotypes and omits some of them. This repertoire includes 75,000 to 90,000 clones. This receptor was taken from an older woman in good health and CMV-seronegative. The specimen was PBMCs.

This CDR3 reads CASISPGGPGQPQHF. CDR3 in DNA: TGTGCCAGCATAAGCCCAGGGGGCCCGGGTCAGCCCCAGCATTTT. The chain recombines TRBV28 with TRBJ1-5; TRBD1 matches at 8 bases. Trimming took 7 bases from V and 6 from J; bases not matched to a gene: 11. The CDR3 loop spans 15 amino acids. Looked up from germline, CDR1 is MDHEN and CDR2 is SYDVKM.